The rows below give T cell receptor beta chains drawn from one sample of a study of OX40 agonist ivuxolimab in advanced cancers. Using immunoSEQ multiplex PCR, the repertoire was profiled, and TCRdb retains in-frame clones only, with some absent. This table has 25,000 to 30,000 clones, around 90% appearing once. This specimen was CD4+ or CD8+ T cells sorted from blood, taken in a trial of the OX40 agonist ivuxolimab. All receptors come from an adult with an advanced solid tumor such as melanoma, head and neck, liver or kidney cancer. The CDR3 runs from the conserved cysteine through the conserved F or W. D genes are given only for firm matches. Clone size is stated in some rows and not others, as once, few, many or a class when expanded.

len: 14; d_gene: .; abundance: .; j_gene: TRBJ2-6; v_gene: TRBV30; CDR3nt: TGTGCCTGGAGTGTGGGTACTGGGGCCAACGTCCTGACTTTC; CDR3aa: CAWSVGTGANVLTF
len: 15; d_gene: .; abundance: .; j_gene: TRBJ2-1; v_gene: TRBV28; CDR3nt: TGTGCCAGCAGTTTAGAGGGGGGGCTCTACAATGAGCAGTTCTTC; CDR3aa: CASSLEGGLYNEQFF
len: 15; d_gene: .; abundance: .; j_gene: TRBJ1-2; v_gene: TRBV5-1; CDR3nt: TGCGCCAGCAGCCCCCTCACAGGAGCTAACTATGGCTACACCTTC; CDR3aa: CASSPLTGANYGYTF
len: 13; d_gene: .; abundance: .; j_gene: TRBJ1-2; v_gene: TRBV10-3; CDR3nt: TGTGCCATCAGTGAGTCCATAGGGCTTGGCTACACCTTC; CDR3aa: CAISESIGLGYTF
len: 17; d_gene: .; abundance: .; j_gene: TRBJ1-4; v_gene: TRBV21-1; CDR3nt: TGTGCCAGCAGCAAAGATGACCTGCGACAGAGACATGAAAAACTGTTTTTT; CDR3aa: CASSKDDLRQRHEKLFF
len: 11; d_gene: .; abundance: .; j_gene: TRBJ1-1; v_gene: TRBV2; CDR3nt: TGTGCCAGCATTGGACGAACTGAAGCTTTCTTT; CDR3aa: CASIGRTEAFF
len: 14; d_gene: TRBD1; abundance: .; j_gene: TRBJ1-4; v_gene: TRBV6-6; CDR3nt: TGTGCCAGCAGCTGGACAGGGGACGGAGAAAAACTGTTTTTT; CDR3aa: CASSWTGDGEKLFF
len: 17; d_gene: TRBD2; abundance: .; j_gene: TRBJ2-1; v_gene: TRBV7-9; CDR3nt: TGTGCCAGCAGCCCACGGACTAGCGGGGTCTCCTACAATGAGCAGTTCTTC; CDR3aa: CASSPRTSGVSYNEQFF
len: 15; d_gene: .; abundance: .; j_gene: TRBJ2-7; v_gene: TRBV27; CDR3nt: TGTGCCAGCAGTGGACTCTCCCCCGGCATCTACGAGCAGTACTTC; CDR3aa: CASSGLSPGIYEQYF
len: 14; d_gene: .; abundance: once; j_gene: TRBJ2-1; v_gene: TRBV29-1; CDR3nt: TGCAGCGCCGAGGGCAGGCCCCAGTGGAATGAGCAGTTCTTC; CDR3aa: CSAEGRPQWNEQFF
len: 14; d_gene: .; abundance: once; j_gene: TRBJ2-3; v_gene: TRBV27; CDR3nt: TGTGCCAGCAGTTTCGTCATTAACACAGATACGCAGTATTTT; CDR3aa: CASSFVINTDTQYF
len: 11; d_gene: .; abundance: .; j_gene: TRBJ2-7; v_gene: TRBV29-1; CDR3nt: TGCAGCGTTGTCACGGGCTACGAGCAGTACTTC; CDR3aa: CSVVTGYEQYF
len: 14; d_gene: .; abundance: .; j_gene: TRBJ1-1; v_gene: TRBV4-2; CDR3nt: TGTGCCAGCAGCCAAGTTGGGGGAAGCACTGAAGCTTTCTTT; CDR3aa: CASSQVGGSTEAFF
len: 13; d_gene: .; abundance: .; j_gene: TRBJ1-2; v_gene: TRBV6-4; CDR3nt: TGTGCCAGCAGTTACCCCCACAGGGCTGGCTACACCTTC; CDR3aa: CASSYPHRAGYTF
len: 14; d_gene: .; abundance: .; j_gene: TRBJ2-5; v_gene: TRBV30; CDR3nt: TGTGCCTGGGGACCAGGGGACTACCAAGAGACCCAGTACTTC; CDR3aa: CAWGPGDYQETQYF
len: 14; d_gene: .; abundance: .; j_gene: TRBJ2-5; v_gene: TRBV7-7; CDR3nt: TGTGCCAGCAGCTTAGGTCAGACCCCAGAGACCCAGTACTTC; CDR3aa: CASSLGQTPETQYF
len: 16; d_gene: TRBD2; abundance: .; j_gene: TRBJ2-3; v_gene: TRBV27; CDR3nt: TGTGCCAGCAGTGGCGGACTAGCGGGTAACGCAGATACGCAGTATTTT; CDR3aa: CASSGGLAGNADTQYF
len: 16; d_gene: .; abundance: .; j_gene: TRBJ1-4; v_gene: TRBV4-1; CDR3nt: TGCGCCAGCAGCCAAGATAGGGCAGCAACTAATGAAAAACTGTTTTTT; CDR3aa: CASSQDRAATNEKLFF
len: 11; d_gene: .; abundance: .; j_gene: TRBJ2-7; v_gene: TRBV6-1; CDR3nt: TGTGCCAGCAGTGACGTGTACGAGCAGTACTTC; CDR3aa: CASSDVYEQYF
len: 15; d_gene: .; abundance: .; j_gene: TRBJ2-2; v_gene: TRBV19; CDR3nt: TGTGCCAGTAGTATAGAGTATGGGAGGACGGGGGAGCTGTTTTTT; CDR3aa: CASSIEYGRTGELFF
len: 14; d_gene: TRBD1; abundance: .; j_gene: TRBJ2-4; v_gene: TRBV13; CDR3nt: TGTGCCAGCAGCTTGGGACAGGGTAAAAACATTCAGTACTTC; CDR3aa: CASSLGQGKNIQYF
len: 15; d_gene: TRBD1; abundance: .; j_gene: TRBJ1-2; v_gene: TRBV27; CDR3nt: TGTGCCAGCAGTTTGGAGGACAGGGAGAAAGATGGCTACACCTTC; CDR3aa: CASSLEDREKDGYTF
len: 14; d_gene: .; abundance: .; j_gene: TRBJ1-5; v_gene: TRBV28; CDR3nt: TGTGCCAGCAGTCGCGGGACAATCAATCAGCCCCAGCATTTT; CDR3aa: CASSRGTINQPQHF
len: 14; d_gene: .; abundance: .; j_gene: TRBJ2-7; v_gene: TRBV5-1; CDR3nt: TGCGCCAGCAGCTTGGCCAGGGGTGTTGACGAGCAGTACTTC; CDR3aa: CASSLARGVDEQYF
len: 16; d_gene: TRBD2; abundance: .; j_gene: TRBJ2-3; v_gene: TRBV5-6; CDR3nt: TGTGCCAGCAGCCCCCCAACTAGCGGGTCCACAGATACGCAGTATTTT; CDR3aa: CASSPPTSGSTDTQYF
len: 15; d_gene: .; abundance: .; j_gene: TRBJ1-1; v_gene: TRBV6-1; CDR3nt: TGTGCCAGCACCCAAGGAAGGGAGGGTTGGACTGAAGCTTTCTTT; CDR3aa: CASTQGREGWTEAFF
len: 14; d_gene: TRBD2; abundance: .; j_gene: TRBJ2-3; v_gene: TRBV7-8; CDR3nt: TGTGCCAGCAGCCCTCTAGCGGGGAGAGATACGCAGTATTTT; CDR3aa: CASSPLAGRDTQYF